Listed below are T cell receptor beta chains from one sample, sequenced in a study of response to subunit inactivated influenza vaccine. MiXCR, run by TCRdb on the RT-PCR reads, gives a single entry per CDR3 protein. The table has about 480,000 distinct CDR3 sequences, roughly 9.8% seen once. This sample comprised PBMCs from blood, obtained 45 days after vaccination. Every receptor here comes from a man aged 45-65 years who received an inactivated influenza vaccine. CDR3s include the opening cysteine and the closing phenylalanine or tryptophan. The D gene is left open where the match is weak. Rows may omit the clone size; those that give it use once, few, many or a size class.

cdr3_aa	cdr3_nt	v_call	clone_size	j_call	d_call
CSASVSDPAKNIQYF	TGCAGTGCTAGTGTAAGCGATCCAGCCAAAAACATTCAGTACTTC	TRBV20-1	NA	TRBJ2-4	NA
CASSLRARETQYF	TGTGCCAGCAGTTTAAGGGCCAGGGAGACCCAGTACTTC	TRBV27	many	TRBJ2-5	NA
CASSLSGLVQETQYF	TGTGCCAGCAGCTTATCGGGACTAGTTCAAGAGACCCAGTACTTC	TRBV9	many	TRBJ2-5	TRBD2
CASSETSGGATQYF	TGTGCCAGCAGCGAGACTAGCGGGGGGGCCACGCAGTATTTT	TRBV9	few	TRBJ2-3	TRBD2
CASSQLGLAGVLNF	TGTGCCAGCAGCCAGCTGGGACTAGCGGGGGTGTTGAACTTC	TRBV14	NA	TRBJ2-5	TRBD2
CSVDHDLSVRTEAFF	TGCAGCGTTGACCACGACCTTTCCGTACGCACTGAAGCTTTCTTT	TRBV29-1	few	TRBJ1-1	NA
CASSRLQGRGQETQYF	TGTGCCAGCAGTCGCCTACAGGGGAGGGGGCAAGAGACCCAGTACTTC	TRBV6-1	NA	TRBJ2-5	NA
CAISAREGDEQFF	TGTGCCATCAGTGCGAGGGAGGGTGACGAGCAGTTCTTC	TRBV10-3	NA	TRBJ2-1	TRBD2
CASSPGRDNEQFF	TGTGCCAGCAGCCCGGGACGGGACAATGAGCAGTTCTTC	TRBV7-2	few	TRBJ2-1	NA
CAHGPSYNEQFF	TGTGCCCACGGGCCATCCTACAATGAGCAGTTCTTC	TRBV10-3	NA	TRBJ2-1	NA
CASSQDRRGYRFF	TGCGCCAGCAGCCAAGATCGCAGGGGGTATCGGTTCTTC	TRBV4-3	few	TRBJ2-1	TRBD1
CSVEGGWNINEQFF	TGCAGCGTTGAAGGGGGATGGAACATCAATGAGCAGTTCTTC	TRBV29-1	few	TRBJ2-1	NA
CASSTSYPSSEQYF	TGTGCCAGCAGCACCTCCTACCCGTCCAGCGAGCAGTACTTC	TRBV7-9	few	TRBJ2-7	NA
CASSLAPAGPNQPQHF	TGTGCCAGCAGCTTAGCGCCGGCAGGGCCCAATCAGCCCCAGCATTTT	TRBV7-6	NA	TRBJ1-5	NA
CATSAGGTGIYGYTF	TGTGCCACCAGTGCCGGCGGGACAGGGATCTATGGCTACACCTTC	TRBV24-1	NA	TRBJ1-2	TRBD1
CGGGDNTGELFF	TGTGGGGGAGGGGACAACACCGGGGAGCTGTTTTTT	TRBV28	NA	TRBJ2-2	TRBD2
CASSTGLLSSYNEQFF	TGTGCCAGCAGTACAGGACTTCTGAGCTCCTACAATGAGCAGTTCTTC	TRBV6-1	few	TRBJ2-1	NA
CASSPFGGVNTEAFF	TGTGCCAGCAGCCCTTTCGGAGGGGTGAACACTGAAGCTTTCTTT	TRBV28	many	TRBJ1-1	NA
CAINSGSYTEQFF	TGTGCCATCAACAGCGGGAGTTATACTGAGCAGTTCTTC	TRBV10-3	NA	TRBJ2-1	TRBD2
CASSPRQADLYNEQFF	TGTGCCAGCAGCCCCCGACAGGCCGATCTCTACAATGAGCAGTTCTTC	TRBV7-9	once	TRBJ2-1	NA
CASNPDRRDEAFF	TGTGCCAGCAACCCGGACAGGCGGGATGAAGCTTTCTTT	TRBV12-3/TRBV12-4	NA	TRBJ1-1	TRBD1
CASSLAGGGVRADTQYF	TGTGCCAGCAGCTTAGCGGGAGGTGGGGTGCGGGCAGATACGCAGTATTTT	TRBV7-2	few	TRBJ2-3	NA
CSVPMETEAFF	TGCAGTGTTCCGATGGAGACTGAAGCTTTCTTT	TRBV20-1	NA	TRBJ1-1	NA
CATSDLLSNEQFF	TGTGCCACCAGTGATTTGCTGAGCAATGAGCAGTTCTTC	TRBV24-1	many	TRBJ2-1	NA
CASSQGLNEKTQYF	TGTGCCAGCAGCCAGGGCCTGAACGAAAAGACCCAGTACTTC	TRBV6-1	NA	TRBJ2-5	NA
CASSILDRDNQPQHF	TGTGCCAGTAGTATATTGGACAGGGACAATCAGCCCCAGCATTTT	TRBV19	few	TRBJ1-5	TRBD1
CASSVYRGIHGGSGANVLTF	TGTGCCAGCAGTGTATACAGGGGGATCCACGGAGGGTCTGGGGCCAACGTCCTGACTTTC	TRBV25-1	NA	TRBJ2-6	TRBD1
CASLQDRNTEAFF	TGTGCCAGTCTACAAGACAGAAACACTGAAGCTTTCTTT	TRBV2	NA	TRBJ1-1	NA
CASSFEGRGAKNIQYF	TGTGCCAGCAGTTTCGAGGGGCGCGGAGCCAAAAACATTCAGTACTTC	TRBV12-3/TRBV12-4	many	TRBJ2-4	NA
CAISRGTGGFYEQYF	TGTGCCATCAGTAGGGGGACAGGGGGTTTCTACGAGCAGTACTTC	TRBV10-3	many	TRBJ2-7	TRBD1
CASSQVTPGANVLTF	TGTGCCAGCAGCCAAGTGACTCCTGGGGCCAACGTCCTGACTTTC	TRBV4-2	NA	TRBJ2-6	NA
CASSLADRVPNTGELFF	TGCGCCAGCAGCTTGGCCGACAGGGTCCCGAACACCGGGGAGCTGTTTTTT	TRBV5-1	NA	TRBJ2-2	TRBD1
CASSHQTVGAFF	TGTGCCAGCAGCCATCAGACAGTAGGCGCTTTCTTT	TRBV11-2	few	TRBJ1-1	NA
CASSEARTIYNEQFF	TGTGCCAGCAGTGAGGCCAGGACAATATACAATGAGCAGTTCTTC	TRBV2	NA	TRBJ2-1	NA
CATSDFGGKFSYNEQFF	TGTGCCACCAGTGATTTTGGCGGGAAGTTCTCCTACAATGAGCAGTTCTTC	TRBV24-1	few	TRBJ2-1	NA
CASSPSRVGELFF	TGTGCCAGCAGTCCGAGCCGGGTCGGGGAGCTGTTTTTT	TRBV6-2/TRBV6-3	NA	TRBJ2-2	NA
CASSLTSGGAPPDTQYF	TGCGCCAGCAGCTTGACTAGCGGGGGGGCCCCCCCAGATACGCAGTATTTT	TRBV5-1	NA	TRBJ2-3	TRBD2
CASSQDWRAYELFF	TGTGCCAGCAGCCAAGATTGGCGGGCATACGAGCTGTTTTTT	TRBV14	NA	TRBJ2-2	NA
CASSLGTGRVGYTF	TGTGCCAGCAGCTTAGGGACAGGGAGGGTTGGCTACACCTTC	TRBV7-2	few	TRBJ1-2	TRBD1
CSKRGGPGGTDTQYF	TGCAGCAAGCGGGGGGGTCCGGGAGGTACAGATACGCAGTATTTT	TRBV29-1	many	TRBJ2-3	TRBD2
CASSPGTSGSPVRDTQYF	TGCGCCAGCAGCCCGGGGACTAGCGGAAGCCCGGTCAGAGATACGCAGTATTTT	TRBV5-1	NA	TRBJ2-3	TRBD2
CASLAGSGYTF	TGTGCCAGCCTGGCAGGGTCTGGCTACACCTTC	TRBV6-5	few	TRBJ1-2	NA
CASSQARGYTEAFF	TGTGCCAGCAGCCAGGCAAGGGGGTATACTGAAGCTTTCTTT	TRBV9	NA	TRBJ1-1	NA
CASTLSGSSYNEQFF	TGTGCCAGCACCCTTAGCGGTAGCTCCTACAATGAGCAGTTCTTC	TRBV12-3/TRBV12-4	NA	TRBJ2-1	NA
CASSQFSGNEQFF	TGCGCCAGCAGCCAATTTTCGGGCAATGAGCAGTTCTTC	TRBV4-3	many	TRBJ2-1	NA
CASSPDRAYYHTF	TGTGCCAGCAGTCCAGACAGGGCCTATTATCACACCTTC	TRBV12-3/TRBV12-4	NA	TRBJ1-2	TRBD1
CASSLWAGQIYNEQFF	TGTGCCAGCAGCTTGTGGGCGGGACAAATATACAATGAGCAGTTCTTC	TRBV7-9	NA	TRBJ2-1	NA
CSGRGSYTEAFF	TGCAGCGGGAGGGGGTCGTACACTGAAGCTTTCTTT	TRBV29-1	many	TRBJ1-1	NA
CASSQEQGFSYEQYF	TGTGCCAGCAGCCAAGAACAGGGTTTCTCCTACGAGCAGTACTTC	TRBV4-2	few	TRBJ2-7	NA
CASSGIAQPQHF	TGTGCCAGCAGCGGCATAGCTCAGCCCCAGCATTTT	TRBV7-2	NA	TRBJ1-5	NA
CASSFAGLAGASPDTEQYF	TGTGCCAGCAGTTTTGCGGGACTAGCGGGGGCCTCTCCGGATACCGAGCAGTACTTC	TRBV28	NA	TRBJ2-7	TRBD2
CSVRTGGDEQYF	TGCAGCGTAAGGACAGGGGGCGACGAGCAGTACTTC	TRBV29-1	many	TRBJ2-7	TRBD1
CASSEKNQGLETQYF	TGTGCCAGCAGTGAAAAGAATCAGGGATTGGAGACCCAGTACTTC	TRBV2	NA	TRBJ2-5	NA
CASSLSNRHYGYTF	TGTGCCAGCAGTTTAAGCAACAGACACTATGGCTACACCTTC	TRBV12-3/TRBV12-4	NA	TRBJ1-2	NA
CASKWGGDDGYTF	TGTGCCAGCAAGTGGGGGGGAGATGATGGCTACACCTTC	TRBV12-3/TRBV12-4	few	TRBJ1-2	NA